The clone carrying this T cell receptor (beta chain) was observed a few times. Each CDR3 protein gets one entry after TCRdb re-called the RT-PCR reads with MiXCR. The profile covers about 480,000 distinct CDR3 sequences, with approximately 13% appearing a single time and about an eighth taken by the ten largest. The V gene's germline CDR1 is SGHAT and CDR2 FQDESV (reference sequence). Trimming took 5 bases from V and 4 from J; bases not matched to a gene: 13. This CDR3 comprises 18 residues. The entry originates in a study of response to subunit inactivated influenza vaccine. The chain joins TRBV11-1 to TRBJ2-2, with 10 nucleotides matching TRBD1. Sample: PBMCs from blood, taken 45 days after vaccination. The clonotype was recovered from a man aged 45 to 65 who received an inactivated influenza vaccine. In DNA form, the CDR3 reads TGTGCCAGCAGCAGGACAGGGGGGAACCGGGACCTCACCGGGGAGCTGTTTTTT. Translation: CASSRTGGNRDLTGELFF.